The present T cell receptor (beta chain) was sequenced within a study of blood T cell repertoires in COVID-19. The overall study: From T cells, B-cell-depleted T cells, or PBMCs came the material, which was cDNA or gDNA.

Worth noting for this clone: The conserved phenylalanine or tryptophan is not found at the CDR3 terminus, so this likely reflects a read error. It is unclear where the CDR3 begins or ends on the DNA, so no DNA is shown, and the CDR3 is as TCRdb lists it.

In the study's own analysis: Amplification of reference gene primers was used by the study to estimate nucleated cell counts. Method: immunoSEQ multiplex PCR; TCRdb's copy keeps in-frame clones and lacks some. The V and J calls and the clone size are those of that table, but D and trimming were determined from the DNA. Altogether fewer than 55,000 clones are present, around 83% being singletons, with the ten largest covering roughly 14%. Germline V lookup: CDR1 MDHEN, CDR2 SYDVKM. The CDR3 is 14 residues long, counting both termini. The V gene is TRBV28, the J gene TRBJ2-7; no DNA check was done on the table's D call, TRBD1. The sequence derives from a human donor with acute or convalescent COVID-19. The donor label of this sample is uncertain. The material sequenced was peripheral blood. The CDR3 loop reads CASSSYLAGQVLSL.